The 19 T cell receptor beta chains in this list originate from one sample, sequenced in a study of cytomegalovirus exposure and HLA in healthy donors. 60 Vbeta and 13 Jbeta primers were used in PCR. The data were produced by immunoSEQ multiplex PCR, yet TCRdb's version contains in-frame clones alone and is incomplete. The profile shows tens of thousands of clones, about three quarters of them singletons. Sequenced material: PBMCs. The receptors derive from a woman aged 40 to 49 in good health and CMV-seropositive.

This clone was observed a single time. The chain has TRBV4-2 and TRBJ2-1, with a tentative D call TRBD2 (5 bases). V was pared by 1 base and J by 8 bases, with 9 bases between. This CDR3 has 13 residues. CDR1 and CDR2 from the germline V gene are LGHNA and YNFKEQ. The CDR3 bases are TGTGCCAGCAGCCAAGGAAACGGGGATGAGCAGTTCTTC. It specifies CASSQGNGDEQFF.

The chain has TRBV18 and TRBJ2-3; D unclear. This CDR3 is built from 14 residues. V was cut by 3 bases and J by 1 base, with 8 bases left in between. Germline CDR1 reads KGHSH; CDR2 reads LQKENI. This CDR3 reads CASSPRTGTDTQYF. The CDR3, as DNA: TGTGCCAGCTCACCCCGAACGGGCACAGATACGCAGTATTTT.

In this sample, this clone turned up once. One end of the junction does not line up with germline, which may come from a read error. This chain uses TRBV7-9 with TRBJ1-2; TRBD1 aligns across 10 bases. CDR1 SEHNR and CDR2 FQNEAQ come from the germline V gene (reference sequence). The CDR3 spans 12 residues. CDR3 bases: TGTTCCAGCAGCTTAGGGACAGGGGTTAACACCTTC. Protein sequence: CSSSLGTGVNTF. Using reference TRBV7-9 and TRBJ1-2 for the parts outside the CDR3, the full variable domain is DTGVSQNPRHKITKRGQNVTFRCDPISEHNRLYWYRQTLGQGPEFLTYFQNEAQLEKSRLLSDRFSAERPKGSFSTLEIQRTEQGDSAMYLCSSSLGTGVNTFGSGTRLTVV.

This clone was recorded a few times. This chain connects TRBV7-2 to TRBJ1-1, with D possibly TRBD1 on 5 matching bases. The CDR3 runs to 13 residues. The V end lost 5 bases, the J end lost 1 base, and 8 bases lay between the germline ends. The germline gives CDR1 SGHTA, CDR2 FQGNSA. DNA for the CDR3: TGTGCCAGCAGCCTTGACAGGAACACTGAAGCTTTCTTT. The encoded protein is CASSLDRNTEAFF.

The gene calls are TRBV7-6 and TRBJ2-3, with D possibly being TRBD2 (6 bases). Germline V gene lookup returns CDR1 SGHVS and CDR2 FNYEAQ. The CDR3 length is 15 residues. Trimming removed 5 bases at V and 3 bases at J, with 15 bases between. In DNA, the CDR3 is TGTGCCAGCAGCCCACTCGGGACTCGGACAGATACGCAGTATTTT. Its translation is CASSPLGTRTDTQYF.

The V and J genes are TRBV9 and TRBJ2-2; 8 bases map to TRBD1. The CDR3 is 16 residues long. Germline-derived CDR1 and CDR2 are SGDLS and YYNGEE. Trimming took 0 bases from V and 0 from J; bases not matched to a gene: 1. The DNA for the CDR3 is TGTGCCAGCAGCGTAGGGACAGGGCCGAACACCGGGGAGCTGTTTTTT. Amino acid sequence: CASSVGTGPNTGELFF.

There are a few counts of this clone. V usage is TRBV19 and J usage is TRBJ2-2; 7 nucleotides line up with TRBD2. This CDR3 has 16 amino acids. From germline, CDR1 is LNHDA and CDR2 SQIVND (reference sequence). With 6 bases clipped from V and 5 bases from J, the junction kept 12 bases outside the gene matches. CDR3 sequence: CASSLLAERDTGELFF. The CDR3 bases are TGTGCCAGTAGCCTCCTAGCGGAGCGGGATACCGGGGAGCTGTTTTTT.

The rearrangement uses TRBV5-1 and TRBJ2-1; 8 nucleotides align to TRBD2. The junction had 7 bases not matched to a gene; V was cut back by 2 bases and J by 6 bases. CDR1 and CDR2 (germline): SGHRS, YFSETQ. The CDR3 totals 15 residues. The CDR3 loop is CASSLGLAGINEQFF. Here the CDR3 DNA reads TGCGCCAGCAGCTTAGGATTAGCGGGAATCAATGAGCAGTTCTTC.

J is TRBJ1-5 and V is TRBV2; D gene uncertain. Germline CDR1 is SNHLY and CDR2 is FYNNEI. V shed 6 bases and J shed 0 bases, with 15 bases lying between them. The CDR3 runs to 16 residues. CDR3 in amino acids: CASSRGLGSSNQPQHF. The CDR3 region has the DNA TGTGCCAGCAGCAGAGGCTTAGGGAGTAGCAATCAGCCCCAGCATTTT.

CDR3 DNA sequence: TGTGCCAGTAGTATGGGACAGGGGGATTTCGACGAGCAGTACTTC. It specifies CASSMGQGDFDEQYF. V gene TRBV19 combines with J gene TRBJ2-7; 11 nucleotides align to TRBD1. The CDR3 extends over 15 amino acids. The V gene's germline CDR1 is LNHDA and CDR2 SQIVND (reference sequence). The V gene end was trimmed by 3 bases and the J gene end by 5 bases; junction bases not matched to a gene: 6.

The CDR3 is CASSLEGDGYTF. In nucleotides, the CDR3 is TGTGCCAGCAGCTTGGAGGGGGATGGCTACACCTTC. The chain recombines TRBV5-4 with TRBJ1-2; possibly TRBD1 for D (6 bases). This CDR3 has 12 residues. Germline V gene lookup returns CDR1 SGHNT and CDR2 YYREEE (reference sequence). The V end was cut by 0 bases, the J end by 6 bases, with 6 bases between.

As DNA, the CDR3 is TGTGCCTGGAGTGTTTATCAGGCCTACGAGCAGTACTTC. Amino acids: CAWSVYQAYEQYF. This rearrangement joins TRBV30 to TRBJ2-7; D remains ambiguous. V lost 0 bases and J 2 bases, leaving 8 bases between the germline ends. Germline assignment: CDR1 GTSNPN and CDR2 SVGIG (reference sequence). The CDR3 has 13 residues.

The V call is TRBV6-1, the J call TRBJ1-5; TRBD1 is a possible D gene (5 bases). Trimming removed 5 bases from V and 2 bases from J, with 7 bases in between. CDR1 is MNHNS and CDR2 is SASEGT in the germline V gene. CDR3 length: 13 amino acids. The CDR3 nucleotides read TGTGCCAGCAGTTCCAGGGGCAATCAGCCCCAGCATTTT. Translating gives CASSSRGNQPQHF.

The rearrangement joins TRBV27 to TRBJ2-7; D is unresolved. V was clipped by 4 bases and J by 3 bases, with 4 bases between them. The CDR3 consists of 11 residues. Germline V CDR1 and CDR2: MNHEY, SMNVEV (reference sequence). CDR3 DNA: TGTGCCAGCAGTTCAAACTACGAGCAGTACTTC. Translating it yields CASSSNYEQYF.

The chain has TRBV5-6 and TRBJ2-3; the D gene is possibly TRBD1 (6 bases). V lost 2 bases and J lost 2, with 12 bases in between. Germline assignment: CDR1 SGHDT and CDR2 YYEEEE. There are 15 residues in the CDR3. The CDR3 spells CASSLWTGHTDTQYF. DNA for the CDR3: TGTGCCAGCAGCTTATGGACGGGACACACAGATACGCAGTATTTT. Full variable domain (rest looked up from reference TRBV5-6 and TRBJ2-3): DAGVTQSPTHLIKTRGQQVTLRCSPKSGHDTVSWYQQALGQGPQFIFQYYEEEERQRGNFPDRFSGHQFPNYSSELNVNALLLGDSALYLCASSLWTGHTDTQYFGPGTRLTVL.

This clone came up a few times. V gene TRBV5-1 combines with J gene TRBJ1-2; TRBD1 might be the D (5 bases). V shed 4 bases and J shed 2 bases, with 9 bases lying between them. The germline gives CDR1 SGHRS, CDR2 YFSETQ. The CDR3 has 13 residues. The DNA of the CDR3 is TGCGCCAGCAGCATGACAGAGAACTATGGCTACACCTTC. This sequence encodes CASSMTENYGYTF.

This chain connects TRBV6-5 to TRBJ1-2, with 7 bases lining up with TRBD1. J was trimmed by 6 bases and V by 3 bases; bases with no gene match: 10. The CDR3 is 15 amino acids. Looked up from germline, CDR1 is MNHEY and CDR2 is SVGAGI. CDR3: CASSYRAQGRDGYTF. DNA for the CDR3: TGTGCCAGCAGTTATCGGGCACAGGGGAGAGATGGCTACACCTTC.

This chain joins TRBV18 and TRBJ2-3; possible D gene TRBD2, 5 bases. CDR1 KGHSH and CDR2 LQKENI come from the germline V gene. Trimming stripped 0 bases from V and 1 base from J, with 14 bases between. This CDR3 is built from 17 residues. The CDR3 protein is CASSPPPRYGGTDTQYF. The DNA of the CDR3 is TGTGCCAGCTCACCACCGCCCAGGTACGGGGGCACAGATACGCAGTATTTT.

The chain uses TRBV5-8 and TRBJ2-5; 9 positions agree with TRBD1. Germline CDR1 is SGHTS and CDR2 is YDEGEE. The CDR3 is made up of 15 amino acids. The junction had 13 bases not matched to a gene; V was cut back by 8 bases and J by 5 bases. The CDR3 nucleotides read TGTGCCAGAAGACGGGGACAGGGTAAATCGGAGACCCAGTACTTC. This encodes CARRRGQGKSETQYF.